Below are 8 T cell receptor beta chains sequenced from a single sample in a study of graft-versus-host responses after intestinal transplantation. These TCRs' antigens remain unknown. Data came from immunoSEQ multiplex PCR; TCRdb stores just in-frame clones and leaves some out. The repertoire holds about 71,000 clones, with about 90% as singletons. The starting material was unstimulated CD8+ T cells sorted from spleen or lymph node cells, obtained before intestinal transplant. All receptors derive from a human donor who received an intestinal transplant.

The chain combines TRBV27 with TRBJ2-5; TRBD1 aligns across 7 bases. The V and J ends lost 6 bases and 1 base, in that order; junction bases with no gene match: 5. The CDR3 totals 14 residues. Germline V gene lookup returns CDR1 MNHEY and CDR2 SMNVEV (reference sequence). CDR3 bases: TGTGCCAGCAGCCTCGAGGGGGCCCAAGAGACCCAGTACTTC. Amino acid sequence: CASSLEGAQETQYF.

J is TRBJ2-1 and V is TRBV9, with 9 bases lining up with TRBD2. J was trimmed by 4 bases and V by 0 bases; bases with no gene match: 11. Germline V gene lookup returns CDR1 SGDLS and CDR2 YYNGEE. The CDR3 extends over 18 amino acids. The CDR3 DNA is TGTGCCAGCAGCGTAGCTGGAGAGTGGGCGGGGGGGTACAATGAGCAGTTCTTC. This translates into CASSVAGEWAGGYNEQFF.

The chain joins TRBV11-2 to TRBJ2-7; 9 bases agree with TRBD2. There are 17 residues in the CDR3. V was pared by 0 bases and J by 5 bases, with 11 bases of the junction left unmatched. Looked up from germline, CDR1 is SGHAT and CDR2 is FQNNGV. The chain's CDR3 is CASSLDEAWSSGDEQYF. The CDR3 DNA sequence: TGTGCCAGCAGCTTAGATGAGGCTTGGTCTAGCGGGGACGAGCAGTACTTC.

The chain uses TRBV27 and TRBJ1-5; 7 nucleotides line up with TRBD1. Trimming cost V 6 bases and J 5 bases; bases outside gene matches: 4. The CDR3 extends over 13 amino acids. Germline values: CDR1 MNHEY, CDR2 SMNVEV (reference sequence). The CDR3 DNA reads as TGTGCCAGCAGCTGGGACAGTGATCAGCCCCAGCATTTT. Encoded protein: CASSWDSDQPQHF.

The chain employs TRBV12-2 and TRBJ2-7; the D call in the table, TRBD1, was not verified against the DNA. TRBV12-2 is flagged as a pseudogene. The CDR3 sequence is 13 residues long. The CDR3 here is CASRPAGGHEQYF. The CDR3 DNA is TGTGCAAGTCGCCCAGCAGGGGGCCACGAGCAGTACTTC.

The CDR3 loop reads CASSPWGDSGTDTQYF. CDR3 nucleotides: TGTGCCAGCAGCCCCTGGGGGGATAGTGGCACAGATACGCAGTATTTT. The rearrangement links TRBV9 to TRBJ2-3; D possibly corresponds to TRBD2 (6 bases). The CDR3 runs 16 residues. Germline lookup yields CDR1 SGDLS and CDR2 YYNGEE. V dropped 4 bases and J dropped 1 base, with 16 bases sitting between them. Together with reference TRBV9 and TRBJ2-3, the CDR3 gives the full variable domain: DSGVTQTPKHLITATGQRVTLRCSPRSGDLSVYWYQQSLDQGLQFLIQYYNGEERAKGNILERFSAQQFPDLHSELNLSSLELGDSALYFCASSPWGDSGTDTQYFGPGTRLTVL.

J is TRBJ2-1 and V is TRBV5-4, with a weak D call TRBD1 (6 bases). The V gene's germline CDR1 is SGHNT and CDR2 YYREEE (reference sequence). The CDR3 runs to 13 residues. V lost 6 bases, J lost 6 bases, and 13 bases lay in between. CDR3 region: CASTPDSVNEQFF. In nucleotides, the CDR3 is TGTGCCAGCACCCCGGACAGTGTCAATGAGCAGTTCTTC. Supplemented by reference TRBV5-4 and TRBJ2-1, the full variable domain reads ETGVTQSPTHLIKTRGQQVTLRCSSQSGHNTVSWYQQALGQGPQFIFQYYREEENGRGNFPPRFSGLQFPNYSSELNVNALELDDSALYLCASTPDSVNEQFFGPGTRLTVL.

CDR3 loop: CASSLAGGNNEQFF. As DNA, the CDR3 is TGCGCCAGCAGCCTAGCGGGGGGAAACAATGAGCAGTTCTTC. V is TRBV5-1 and J is TRBJ2-1, with 11 bases that match TRBD2. Germline V gives CDR1 SGHRS, CDR2 YFSETQ. The CDR3 extends over 14 amino acids. The ends lost 4 bases at V and 5 bases at J; junction bases unmatched: 2.